This record looks at one T cell receptor beta chain sequence and its context. The antigen remains undetermined. The sample comes from a study of shared clonotypes between healthy human individuals. Regarding the study as a whole: The study generally estimated greater richness for naive than memory subsets. Tissue TCR repertoires likely differ from these blood-only repertoires.

This table comes from immunoSEQ multiplex PCR, and its TCRdb copy is limited to in-frame clones, with some not included. In the table there are about 2.4 million clones, approximately 92% of which are singletons. This CDR3 region has 14 residues. Per the germline V gene, CDR1 is SGDLS and CDR2 is YYNGEE. The ends were cut back, 0 bases at V and 6 bases at J, with 12 bases in the middle. The chain couples TRBV9 to TRBJ1-2; unclear D gene. This receptor was identified in a man in his late teens or twenties in good health. The specimen sequenced was naive CD4+ T cells sorted from blood. Subset of the sample: CD45RA+ positively selected. CDR3 protein: CASSVGLGTNGYTF. The CDR3 nucleotides are TGTGCCAGCAGCGTAGGACTGGGCACGAATGGCTACACCTTC.